This T cell receptor (beta chain) is drawn from a study of metastatic and nonmetastatic thyroid tumors. Overall study context: Repertoire comparisons spanned blood and tumor or nodule tissue from malignant and benign thyroid patients. Broader study findings: Reportedly, malignant thyroid tumors had significantly higher TCR beta diversity than benign nodules, in blood and tumor.

In the original processing: The study's classifier, a distant-metastasis tool for papillary thyroid cancer, was built using CDR3 differences across clinicopathological groups. Via MiXCR, TCRdb re-called the PCR reads. The V and J calls shown here were made by TCRdb, not taken from the authors' results. This sample carries 20,000 or so clones, about 11% of them seen once, and the ten largest clones take 7.6%. The entire patient cohort was treatment-naive prior to thyroid surgery. This clone was recorded many times. The antigen is undetermined. This sequence was found in a female donor with papillary thyroid cancer or a benign thyroid nodule (not recorded which). Some clones in this sample may be carry-over from other donors' samples. The sequencing input was blood.

Written as DNA, the CDR3 is TGCAGTGCTAGTGACAGTCCCGGGGAGCTGTTTTTT. Amino acids: CSASDSPGELFF. The J gene is TRBJ2-2, the V gene TRBV20-1; TRBD1 is a possible D gene (5 bases). The CDR3 consists of 12 residues. Germline V gives CDR1 DFQATT, CDR2 SNEGSKA (reference sequence). Deletions cut 3 bases from V and 6 bases from J, with 8 bases between.